A selection of T cell receptor beta chains follows, all from one sample in a study of shared clonotypes between healthy human individuals. Here immunoSEQ multiplex PCR was the method, and the copy in TCRdb shows in-frame clones only, minus some. The repertoire has roughly 2 million clones, roughly 95% of them found once; the top ten carry 0.1% to 0.15%. The sequencing input was naive CD4+ T cells sorted from blood. These receptors all come from a man aged 18-30 years in good health. Both conserved end residues are part of each CDR3. Each record gives: CDR3 length, V gene, D gene, J gene, CDR3 protein, CDR3 DNA. The D gene is left open where the match is weak.

>14|TRBV5-1|.|TRBJ2-5
CASSFTTGSETQYF
TGCGCCAGCAGCTTTACGACAGGTTCAGAGACCCAGTACTTC
>12|TRBV28|.|TRBJ1-6
CASTAGVAPLHF
TGTGCCAGCACCGCAGGGGTAGCACCCCTCCACTTT
>14|TRBV5-1|TRBD1|TRBJ2-7
CASSRDSFAYEQYF
TGCGCCAGCAGCCGGGACAGTTTCGCCTACGAGCAGTACTTC
>18|TRBV10-2|TRBD1|TRBJ2-3
CASKKTGTGKIATDTQYF
TGCGCCAGCAAAAAAACCGGGACAGGGAAGATTGCGACAGATACGCAGTATTTT
>12|TRBV6-1|.|TRBJ1-1
CASSGNRVSAPF
TGTGCCAGCAGTGGAAACCGGGTCTCAGCGCCCTTT
>16|TRBV7-2|TRBD1|TRBJ2-2
CASTGGTDAVTGELFF
TGTGCCAGCACAGGGGGCACCGATGCGGTCACCGGGGAGCTGTTTTTT
>11|TRBV12-5|.|TRBJ2-5
CASPIQETQYF
TGTGCTAGTCCGATACAAGAGACCCAGTACTTC
>14|TRBV10-1|.|TRBJ2-3
CASSDQRAGDTQYF
TGCGCCAGCAGTGACCAACGGGCTGGGGATACGCAGTATTTT
>14|TRBV5-4|.|TRBJ1-2
CASSLDGILYGYTF
TGTGCCAGCAGCTTGGATGGGATCCTCTATGGCTACACCTTC
>15|TRBV30|.|TRBJ1-2
CAWSVSSNNLYGYTF
TGTGCCTGGAGTGTTTCTAGCAATAACCTCTATGGCTACACCTTC
>13|TRBV19|TRBD1|TRBJ1-5
CASSRQGQQPQHF
TGTGCCAGTAGTCGACAGGGTCAACAGCCCCAGCATTTT
>14|TRBV7-9|.|TRBJ1-1
CASSLGGKNTEAFF
TGTGCCAGCAGCTTGGGGGGAAAGAACACTGAAGCTTTCTTT
>11|TRBV9|.|TRBJ2-7
CASSPGYEQYF
TGTGCCAGCAGCCCCGGATACGAGCAGTACTTC
>15|TRBV4-3|TRBD2|TRBJ2-7
CASSRAGAASYEQYF
TGCGCCAGCAGTAGGGCGGGAGCGGCTTCCTACGAGCAGTACTTC
>14|TRBV6-1|TRBD1|TRBJ2-7
CATERGDSSYEQYF
TGTGCCACCGAACGAGGGGACAGCTCCTACGAGCAGTACTTC
>16|TRBV18|TRBD1|TRBJ2-7
CASSPFGQGSLYEQYF
TGTGCCAGCTCACCATTCGGACAGGGTTCGCTCTACGAGCAGTACTTC
>13|TRBV4-3|.|TRBJ2-7
CASSQVGGYEQYF
TGCGCCAGCAGCCAAGTTGGGGGCTACGAGCAGTACTTC